The clone carrying this T cell receptor (beta chain) was counted only a few times. Its antigen is currently unknown. This specimen comes from a study of T cell responses to AZD1222 COVID-19 vaccine. About the research overall: Both about-4-week and about-12-week second-dose recipients were combined. General study points: Among the donors, most were white British and more were female, and clonal diversity was possibly underestimated. CD4 TCRs associated with vaccination spanned spike, dominating at 160-218 and 743-854. Reports indicate that nearly half of spike-specific TCRs are directed at unmutated variant regions.

TCRdb's copy holds only in-frame clones and misses some; the assay was immunoSEQ multiplex PCR. The profile shows 100,000 to 150,000 clones, roughly 88% of them singletons. This sequence was found in an adult in good health. The sample was peripheral blood, taken on day 0 of AZD1222 vaccination.

The CDR3 region is CASNQGQGAQPQHF. The DNA for the CDR3 is TGTGCCAGTAATCAGGGACAGGGGGCTCAGCCCCAGCATTTT. V gene TRBV19 combines with J gene TRBJ1-5; 12 bases are a match to TRBD1. Unmatched junction bases numbered 4, after V lost 7 bases and J lost 6 bases. Per germline, CDR1 LNHDA and CDR2 SQIVND (reference sequence). This CDR3 has 14 residues.